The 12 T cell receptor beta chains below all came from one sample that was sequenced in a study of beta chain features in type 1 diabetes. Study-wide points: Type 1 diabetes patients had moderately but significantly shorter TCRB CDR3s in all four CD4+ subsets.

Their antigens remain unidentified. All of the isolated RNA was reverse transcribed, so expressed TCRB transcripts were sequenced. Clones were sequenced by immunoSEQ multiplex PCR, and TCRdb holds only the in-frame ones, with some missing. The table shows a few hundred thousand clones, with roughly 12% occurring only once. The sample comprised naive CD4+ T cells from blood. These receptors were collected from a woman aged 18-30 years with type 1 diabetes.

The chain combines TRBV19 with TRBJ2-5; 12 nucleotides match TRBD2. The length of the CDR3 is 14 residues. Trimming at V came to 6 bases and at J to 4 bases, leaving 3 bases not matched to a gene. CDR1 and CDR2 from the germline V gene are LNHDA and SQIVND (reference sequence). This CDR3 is CASSLGLAGETQYF. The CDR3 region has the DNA TGTGCCAGTAGCCTGGGACTAGCGGGAGAGACCCAGTACTTC.

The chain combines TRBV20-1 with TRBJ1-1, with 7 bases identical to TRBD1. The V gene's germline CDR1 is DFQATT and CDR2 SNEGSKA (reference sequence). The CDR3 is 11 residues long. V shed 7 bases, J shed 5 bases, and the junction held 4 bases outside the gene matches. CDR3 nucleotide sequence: TGCAGTGGCAGGGGGAGGACTGAAGCTTTCTTT. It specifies CSGRGRTEAFF.

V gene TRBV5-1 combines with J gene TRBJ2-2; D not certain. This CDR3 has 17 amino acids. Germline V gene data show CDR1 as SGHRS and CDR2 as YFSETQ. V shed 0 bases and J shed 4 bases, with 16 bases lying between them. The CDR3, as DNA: TGCGCCAGCAGCTTGGACAGCCCAACCGTCAGCACCGGGGAGCTGTTTTTT. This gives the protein CASSLDSPTVSTGELFF.

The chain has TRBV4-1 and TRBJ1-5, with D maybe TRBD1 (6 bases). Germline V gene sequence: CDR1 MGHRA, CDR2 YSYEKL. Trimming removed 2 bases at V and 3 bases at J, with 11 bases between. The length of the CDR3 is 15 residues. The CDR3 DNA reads TGCGCCAGCAGCCAATTTGAGGGGGACAATCAGCCCCAGCATTTT. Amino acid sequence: CASSQFEGDNQPQHF.

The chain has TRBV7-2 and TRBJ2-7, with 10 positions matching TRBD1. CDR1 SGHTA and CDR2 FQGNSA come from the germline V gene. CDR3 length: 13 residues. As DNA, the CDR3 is TGTGCCAGCAGCTCAGGGACAGGGGCCCGCCTTGGAGTC. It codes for CASSSGTGARLGV.

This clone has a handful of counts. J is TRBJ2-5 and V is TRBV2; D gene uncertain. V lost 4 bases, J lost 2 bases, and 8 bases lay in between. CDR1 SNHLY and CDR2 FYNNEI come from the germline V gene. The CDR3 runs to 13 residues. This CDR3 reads CASSARLQETQYF. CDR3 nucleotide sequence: TGTGCCAGCAGTGCCCGACTGCAAGAGACCCAGTACTTC.

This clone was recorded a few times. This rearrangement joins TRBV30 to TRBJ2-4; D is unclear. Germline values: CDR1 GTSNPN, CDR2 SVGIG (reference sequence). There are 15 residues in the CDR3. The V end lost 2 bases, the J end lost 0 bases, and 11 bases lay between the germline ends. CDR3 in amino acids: CAWSPLHGAKNIQYF. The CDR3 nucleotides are TGTGCCTGGAGTCCGTTACATGGAGCCAAAAACATTCAGTACTTC.

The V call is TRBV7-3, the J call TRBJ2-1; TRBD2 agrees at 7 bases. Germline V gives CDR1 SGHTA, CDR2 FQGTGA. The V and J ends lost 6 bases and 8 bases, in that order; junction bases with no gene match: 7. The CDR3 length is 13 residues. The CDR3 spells CASRPTSVDEQFF. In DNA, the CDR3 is TGTGCCAGCAGGCCAACTAGCGTCGATGAGCAGTTCTTC.

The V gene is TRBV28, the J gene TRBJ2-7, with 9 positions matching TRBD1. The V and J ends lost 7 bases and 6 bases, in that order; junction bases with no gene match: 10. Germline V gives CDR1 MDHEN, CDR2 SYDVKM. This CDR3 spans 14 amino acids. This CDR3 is CASKLDRGFREQYF. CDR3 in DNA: TGTGCCAGCAAGCTAGACAGGGGGTTCCGCGAGCAGTACTTC. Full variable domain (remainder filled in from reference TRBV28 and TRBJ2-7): DVKVTQSSRYLVKRTGEKVFLECVQDMDHENMFWYRQDPGLGLRLIYFSYDVKMKEKGDIPEGYSVSREKKERFSLILESASTNQTSMYLCASKLDRGFREQYFGPGTRLTVT.

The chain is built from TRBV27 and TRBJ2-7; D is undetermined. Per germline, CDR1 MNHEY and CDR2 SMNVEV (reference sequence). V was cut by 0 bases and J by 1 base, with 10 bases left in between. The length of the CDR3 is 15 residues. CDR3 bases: TGTGCCAGCAGTTTATCCCCGCAGCGTTCCTACGAGCAGTACTTC. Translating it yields CASSLSPQRSYEQYF.

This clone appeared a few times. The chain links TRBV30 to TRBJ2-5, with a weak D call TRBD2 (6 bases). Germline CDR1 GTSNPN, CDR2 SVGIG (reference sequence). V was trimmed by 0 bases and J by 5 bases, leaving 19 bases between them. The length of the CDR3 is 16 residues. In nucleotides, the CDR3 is TGTGCCTGGAGTGTCTCCGGCCCGGGAGTCTGGGAGACCCAGTACTTC. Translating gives CAWSVSGPGVWETQYF.

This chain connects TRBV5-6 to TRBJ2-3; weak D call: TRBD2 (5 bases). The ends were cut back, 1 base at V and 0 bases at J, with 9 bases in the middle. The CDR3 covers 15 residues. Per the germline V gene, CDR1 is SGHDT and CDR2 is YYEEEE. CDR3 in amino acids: CASSLMGESTDTQYF. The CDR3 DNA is TGTGCCAGCAGCTTGATGGGAGAAAGCACAGATACGCAGTATTTT.